The rows below give T cell receptor beta chains drawn from one sample of a study of human T cells and chemical hapten exposure. Via MiXCR, TCRdb re-called the RACE reads, giving one row per CDR3 protein. The table lists some 83,000 distinct CDR3 sequences, about 10% of them singletons. The sequences come from whole blood, collected in connection with sensitization to the hapten diphenylcyclopropenone (DPC). These receptors were collected from a woman between 50 and 59 years old with alopecia areata. Some clones in this sample may be carry-over from other donors' samples. Each CDR3 is given with its conserved first and last residue.

CDR3 protein: CASSQNAQGEADTQYF
V gene: TRBV7-2
J gene: TRBJ2-3

CDR3 protein: CSATGTAVTNYGYTF
V gene: TRBV20-1
J gene: TRBJ1-2

CDR3 protein: CASSLSVEKLFF
V gene: TRBV3-1
J gene: TRBJ1-4

CDR3 protein: CASSFYGSWADTQYF
V gene: TRBV12-3/TRBV12-4
J gene: TRBJ2-3

CDR3 protein: CASSVGTSGGLQETQYF
V gene: TRBV9
J gene: TRBJ2-5

CDR3 protein: CASSLKTSKGTDTQYF
V gene: TRBV7-2
J gene: TRBJ2-3

CDR3 protein: CASSLGGVTDTQYF
V gene: TRBV28
J gene: TRBJ2-3

CDR3 protein: CASSLPGAGANVLTF
V gene: TRBV5-1
J gene: TRBJ2-6

CDR3 protein: CASSLTGAKNIQYF
V gene: TRBV11-1
J gene: TRBJ2-4

CDR3 protein: CASSRQEYNEQFF
V gene: TRBV11-2
J gene: TRBJ2-1

CDR3 protein: CASSPSGGRDTQYF
V gene: TRBV6-5
J gene: TRBJ2-3

CDR3 protein: CASSRHGPDTQYF
V gene: TRBV14
J gene: TRBJ2-3

CDR3 protein: CASSPRQGSDQPQHF
V gene: TRBV5-4
J gene: TRBJ1-5

CDR3 protein: CASTDGGGQNLYGYTF
V gene: TRBV12-3/TRBV12-4
J gene: TRBJ1-2

CDR3 protein: CASSYSNQGSVTF
V gene: TRBV6-5
J gene: TRBJ1-2

CDR3 protein: CASSRVAGANVLTF
V gene: TRBV9
J gene: TRBJ2-6

CDR3 protein: CAISPGPRETQYF
V gene: TRBV10-3
J gene: TRBJ2-5

CDR3 protein: CSVGGLAGAARQYF
V gene: TRBV29-1
J gene: TRBJ2-3

CDR3 protein: CASSLSAHSNQPQHF
V gene: TRBV6-5
J gene: TRBJ1-5

CDR3 protein: CASSRGTGQETQYF
V gene: TRBV4-2
J gene: TRBJ2-5

CDR3 protein: CASSQDSGTPRTDTQYF
V gene: TRBV3-1
J gene: TRBJ2-3

CDR3 protein: CAISEPNGNTIYF
V gene: TRBV10-3
J gene: TRBJ1-3